The rows below give T cell receptor beta chains drawn from one sample of a study of technical replicates of blood from several donors. Generated by immunoSEQ multiplex PCR, the TCRdb table keeps only in-frame clones and is missing some. This sample has around 78,000 clones, with around 94% found just once. The sample comprised T cells isolated from PBMCs. These receptors all stem from a human donor in good health. CDR3s include the opening cysteine and the closing phenylalanine or tryptophan. The D gene is left open where the match is weak. Clone size is given for some rows only: seen once, a few or many times, or a class if the clone is expanded.

>TRBV10-3|TRBD1|TRBJ1-2|14|.
CAISAGQLGYGYTF
TGTGCCATCAGTGCGGGACAGCTTGGCTATGGCTACACCTTC
>TRBV6-5|.|TRBJ2-1|14|.
CASSYSVQGMEQFF
TGTGCCAGCAGTTATTCCGTTCAGGGGATGGAGCAGTTCTTC
>TRBV7-9|.|TRBJ2-6|15|.
CASSLGSTGANVLTF
TGTGCCAGCAGCTTAGGCAGTACTGGGGCCAACGTCCTGACTTTC
>TRBV5-1|.|TRBJ2-7|14|.
CASSLSLSSYEQYF
TGCGCCAGCAGCTTATCGTTGAGCTCCTACGAGCAGTACTTC
>TRBV2|TRBD1|TRBJ2-2|14|.
CASFLGQAPGELFF
TGTGCCAGCTTTCTGGGACAGGCCCCCGGGGAGCTGTTTTTT
>TRBV28|TRBD1|TRBJ2-1|11|.
CASSPGTGWFF
TGTGCCAGCAGTCCCGGGACAGGGTGGTTCTTC
>TRBV7-9|.|TRBJ2-7|14|.
CASSLPGATYEQYF
TGTGCCAGCAGCTTACCAGGGGCGACCTACGAGCAGTACTTC
>TRBV18|TRBD1|TRBJ2-5|15|once
CASSLSDRGSETQYF
TGTGCCAGCTCCCTCTCGGACAGGGGGTCAGAGACCCAGTACTTC
>TRBV27|.|TRBJ2-7|15|once
CASSLSGRGAYEQYF
TGTGCCAGCAGTTTATCGGGCAGGGGCGCATACGAGCAGTACTTC
>TRBV10-3|.|TRBJ1-4|16|.
CAISDRDTPTNEKLFF
TGTGCCATCAGCGACCGGGACACCCCAACTAATGAAAAACTGTTTTTT
>TRBV18|TRBD1|TRBJ1-5|13|.
CASGQLSNQPQHF
TGTGCTTCGGGACAGCTGAGCAATCAGCCCCAGCATTTT
>TRBV9|TRBD1|TRBJ2-3|16|.
CASSLRDRQSTDTQYF
TGTGCCAGCAGCCTTCGGGACAGGCAAAGCACAGATACGCAGTATTTT
>TRBV30|.|TRBJ2-7|11|.
CAWKVLDEQYF
TGTGCCTGGAAAGTGCTAGACGAGCAGTACTTC
>TRBV7-2|TRBD2|TRBJ2-1|16|.
CASSPPGLATNNEQFF
TGTGCCAGCAGCCCCCCGGGACTAGCGACGAACAATGAGCAGTTCTTC
>TRBV6-1|TRBD2|TRBJ2-7|15|.
CASSGPGLAVDEQYF
TGTGCCAGCAGTGGACCGGGACTAGCAGTCGACGAGCAGTACTTC
>TRBV7-9|.|TRBJ1-4|15|.
CASSLRGVTNEKLFF
TGTGCCAGCAGCCTTAGGGGCGTCACTAATGAAAAACTGTTTTTT
>TRBV29-1|.|TRBJ1-4|13|.
CSVLGLNVKKLFF
TGCAGCGTTTTGGGACTGAATGTAAAAAAACTGTTTTTT
>TRBV10-1|.|TRBJ1-1|14|.
CASSDRAGNTEAFF
TGCGCCAGCAGTGATCGGGCGGGGAACACTGAAGCTTTCTTT